Included here is one TCR beta chain sequence, with context. The authors' processing: From reference gene primer amplification, estimates of nucleated cell counts were derived. Assay: immunoSEQ multiplex PCR; the TCRdb copy retains only in-frame clones and omits some. For V, J and clone size, that table is used; D and trimming come from the DNA. The sample shows over 200,000 clones, roughly nine tenths of them seen only once. Researchers sorted participants into cohorts using their self-reported clinical history. The data originate from a study of blood T cell repertoires in COVID-19. About the study: Acute and convalescent COVID-19 specimens originated in the United States, Italy and Spain.

Looked up from germline, CDR1 is SGDLS and CDR2 is YYNGEE. The J segment lost 2 bases and the V segment lost 2 bases, leaving 2 bases of the junction unmatched. This CDR3 spans 15 amino acids. The genes are TRBV9 and TRBJ1-2, with 11 bases that match TRBD1. Sequenced material: PBMCs or T cells enriched from blood (not recorded which). The sequence came from a woman in her forties or fifties in a cohort exposed to, infected with or recovered from COVID-19 (not recorded which). This chain's CDR3 is CASSVRDRGNYGYTF. The CDR3 DNA sequence: TGTGCCAGCAGCGTCCGGGACAGGGGGAACTATGGCTACACCTTC.